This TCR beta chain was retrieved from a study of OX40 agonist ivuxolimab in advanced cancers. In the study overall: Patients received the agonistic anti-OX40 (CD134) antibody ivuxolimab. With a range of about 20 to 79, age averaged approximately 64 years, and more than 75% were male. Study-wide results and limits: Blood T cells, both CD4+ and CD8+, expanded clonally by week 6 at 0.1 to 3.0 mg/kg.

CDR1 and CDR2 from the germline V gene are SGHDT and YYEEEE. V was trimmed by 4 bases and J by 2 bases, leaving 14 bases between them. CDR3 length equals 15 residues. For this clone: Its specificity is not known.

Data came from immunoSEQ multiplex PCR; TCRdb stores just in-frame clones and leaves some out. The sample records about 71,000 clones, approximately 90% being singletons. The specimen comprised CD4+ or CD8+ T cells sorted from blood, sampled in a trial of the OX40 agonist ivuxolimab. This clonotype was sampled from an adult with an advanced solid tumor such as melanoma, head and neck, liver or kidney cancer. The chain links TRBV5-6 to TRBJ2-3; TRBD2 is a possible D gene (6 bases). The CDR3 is CASSPPPGLTDTQYF. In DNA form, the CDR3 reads TGTGCCAGCAGCCCGCCCCCGGGACTCACAGATACGCAGTATTTT.